These 18 T cell receptor beta chains originate from one sample sequenced in a study of OX40 agonist ivuxolimab in advanced cancers. The table came from immunoSEQ multiplex PCR; TCRdb's copy has only in-frame clones and leaves some out. The sample contains 75,000 to 80,000 clones, over 80% of which appear only once. The material sequenced was CD4+ or CD8+ T cells sorted from blood, taken in a trial of the OX40 agonist ivuxolimab. These receptors originate from an adult with an advanced solid tumor such as melanoma, head and neck, liver or kidney cancer.

This rearrangement joins TRBV19 to TRBJ1-5; TRBD1 matches at 9 bases. The germline V gene has CDR1 LNHDA and CDR2 SQIVND (reference sequence). Trimming at V came to 6 bases and at J to 5 bases, leaving 5 bases not matched to a gene. This CDR3 comprises 14 residues. The DNA of the CDR3 is TGTGCCAGTAGCAACGACAGGGGGTATCAGCCCCAGCATTTT. Its protein product is CASSNDRGYQPQHF.

This chain connects TRBV19 to TRBJ2-7, with a possible D match to TRBD2 (6 bases). CDR3 length: 15 amino acids. Germline lookup yields CDR1 LNHDA and CDR2 SQIVND (reference sequence). V lost 3 bases and J 3 bases, leaving 15 bases between the germline ends. The CDR3 sequence is CASSIVAWGGYEQYF. CDR3 nucleotide sequence: TGTGCCAGTAGTATCGTGGCCTGGGGAGGCTACGAGCAGTACTTC.

The chain joins TRBV30 to TRBJ1-1; unclear D gene. The V end lost 2 bases, the J end lost 1 base, and 8 bases lay between the germline ends. The CDR3 sequence is 13 residues long. From germline, CDR1 is GTSNPN and CDR2 SVGIG (reference sequence). The DNA for the CDR3 is TGTGCCTGGAGTCTGTCGGGGAACACTGAAGCTTTCTTT. Translated: CAWSLSGNTEAFF.

This clone was seen a few times. The CDR3 protein is CASSPPPSNEKLFF. CDR3 coding DNA: TGTGCCAGCAGCCCCCCTCCTTCTAATGAAAAACTGTTTTTT. The rearrangement joins TRBV7-9 to TRBJ1-4; D remains ambiguous. Germline loops: CDR1 SEHNR, CDR2 FQNEAQ (reference sequence). Trimming stripped 5 bases from V and 3 bases from J, with 10 bases between. This CDR3 is built from 14 residues.

The J gene is TRBJ2-7, the V gene TRBV2, with a weak D call TRBD1 (6 bases). V was clipped by 6 bases and J by 0 bases, with 15 bases between them. CDR1 SNHLY and CDR2 FYNNEI come from the germline V gene. The CDR3 sequence is 15 residues long. The CDR3 coding sequence is TGTGCCAGCAGCGGCCGACAGGTTAGCTCCTACGAGCAGTACTTC. This translates into CASSGRQVSSYEQYF.

The chain joins TRBV2 to TRBJ1-1; tentatively, D is TRBD1 (5 bases). Deletions cut 6 bases from V and 2 bases from J, with 10 bases between. The V gene's germline CDR1 is SNHLY and CDR2 FYNNEI. The CDR3 consists of 13 residues. The CDR3 region is CASSLGHNTEAFF. The CDR3 DNA sequence: TGTGCCAGCAGCCTTGGACATAACACTGAAGCTTTCTTT.

This chain joins TRBV15 and TRBJ2-1; TRBD1 or TRBD2 may be the D gene (5 bases each). V was cut by 0 bases and J by 9 bases, with 15 bases left in between. The length of the CDR3 is 15 residues. Germline V lookup: CDR1 LNHNV, CDR2 YYDKDF (reference sequence). Here the CDR3 DNA reads TGTGCCACCAGCAGAGATATGAGGGGTCAGGGTGAGCAGTTCTTC. As protein: CATSRDMRGQGEQFF.

This clone was observed a single time. The V gene is TRBV29-1, the J gene TRBJ2-3, with TRBD1 matching over 7 bases. The CDR3 extends over 15 amino acids. The V gene end was trimmed by 3 bases and the J gene end by 0 bases; junction bases not matched to a gene: 6. Germline lookup yields CDR1 SQVTM and CDR2 ANQGSEA. The CDR3 here is CSVEWDSISTDTQYF. The CDR3 DNA reads as TGCAGCGTTGAGTGGGACAGTATTAGCACAGATACGCAGTATTTT.

This chain uses TRBV6-5 with TRBJ2-2; the D is unclear. The CDR3 runs to 11 residues. Trimming took 6 bases from V and 5 from J, leaving 4 bases between them. CDR1 and CDR2 from the germline V gene are MNHEY and SVGAGI. This chain's CDR3 is CASRRTGELFF. CDR3 DNA: TGTGCCAGCAGGAGGACCGGGGAGCTGTTTTTT.

V usage is TRBV9 and J usage is TRBJ1-4; no reliable D call. The CDR3 has 14 amino acids. CDR1 is SGDLS and CDR2 is YYNGEE in the germline V gene. V was clipped by 1 base and J by 8 bases, with 12 bases between them. CDR3 in amino acids: CASSVFSVPEKLFF. Written as DNA, the CDR3 is TGTGCCAGCAGCGTATTCTCGGTTCCGGAAAAACTGTTTTTT.

The chain combines TRBV29-1 with TRBJ1-4; D uncertain. Germline CDR1 reads SQVTM; CDR2 reads ANQGSEA. V lost 7 bases to trimming and J lost 8 bases, with 8 bases between them. The CDR3 runs 10 residues. The CDR3 DNA reads TGCAGCGCGGGCTCCGAAAAACTGTTTTTT. This sequence encodes CSAGSEKLFF. The full variable domain, with the rest looked up from reference TRBV29-1 and TRBJ1-4, is SAVISQKPSRDICQRGTSLTIQCQVDSQVTMMFWYRQQPGQSLTLIATANQGSEATYESGFVIDKFPISRPNLTFSTLTVSNMSPEDSSIYLCSAGSEKLFFGSGTQLSVL.

The genes are TRBV6-5 and TRBJ1-1; TRBD1 might be the D (5 bases). Looked up from germline, CDR1 is MNHEY and CDR2 is SVGAGI. The CDR3 is made up of 14 amino acids. Trimming left V 0 bases short and J 3 bases short, with 8 bases between. The CDR3 here is CASSYSVGDTEAFF. As DNA, the CDR3 is TGTGCCAGCAGTTACTCGGTGGGGGACACTGAAGCTTTCTTT.

CDR3 amino acids: CATSRGQGLFNTEAFF. The CDR3 coding sequence is TGTGCCACCAGCAGAGGACAGGGACTTTTCAACACTGAAGCTTTCTTT. The V call is TRBV15, the J call TRBJ1-1; the match to TRBD1 covers 7 bases. The germline gives CDR1 LNHNV, CDR2 YYDKDF (reference sequence). Trimming at V came to 1 base and at J to 2 bases, leaving 7 bases not matched to a gene. CDR3 size: 16 residues.

This chain joins TRBV18 and TRBJ1-2, with 7 bases aligning to TRBD1. The germline V gene has CDR1 KGHSH and CDR2 LQKENI. Trimming cost V 4 bases and J 4 bases; bases outside gene matches: 6. The CDR3 sequence is 14 residues long. For the CDR3, the DNA is TGTGCCAGCTCACTTGCGACAGGGCGCTATGGCTACACCTTC. Translated: CASSLATGRYGYTF.

This clone has a handful of counts. The chain couples TRBV28 to TRBJ2-1; D gene ambiguous. Germline V lookup: CDR1 MDHEN, CDR2 SYDVKM. V was shortened by 6 bases and J by 6 bases, with 21 bases between the two germline ends. This CDR3 contains 16 residues. CDR3 loop: CASRNPKAEVRNEQFF. CDR3 in DNA: TGTGCCAGCAGAAACCCGAAGGCTGAGGTTCGCAATGAGCAGTTCTTC.

This chain links TRBV11-3 with TRBJ2-7; D may be TRBD1 or TRBD2 (5 bases each). V lost 5 bases, J lost 3 bases, and 14 bases lay in between. Germline CDR1 and CDR2: SGHNT and YENEEA. CDR3 length equals 14 residues. DNA of the CDR3: TGTGCCAGCAGCGCATCCGGGACCCTCTACGAGCAGTACTTC. It codes for CASSASGTLYEQYF. The entire variable domain, with the rest obtained from reference TRBV11-3 and TRBJ2-7, is as follows: EAGVVQSPRYKIIEKKQPVAFWCNPISGHNTLYWYLQNLGQGPELLIRYENEEAVDDSQLPKDRFSAERLKGVDSTLKIQPAELGDSAVYLCASSASGTLYEQYFGPGTRLTVT.

The genes are TRBV28 and TRBJ2-7; 8 bases are shared with TRBD1. The CDR3 length is 13 residues. Trimming at V came to 8 bases and at J to 1 base, leaving 4 bases not matched to a gene. Germline CDR1 is MDHEN and CDR2 is SYDVKM. The CDR3 DNA follows: TGTGCCAGCTTGGACAGGGCTTCCTACGAGCAGTACTTC. This translates into CASLDRASYEQYF.

This chain uses TRBV5-1 with TRBJ1-2, with D unresolved. Germline-derived CDR1 and CDR2 are SGHRS and YFSETQ. The germline V and J ends were trimmed by 0 bases and 2 bases, with 5 bases remaining between them. The length of the CDR3 is 13 residues. The CDR3 loop is CASSLEVNYGYTF. CDR3 nucleotide sequence: TGCGCCAGCAGCTTGGAAGTAAACTATGGCTACACCTTC.